Here is one T cell receptor (beta chain) with its context. The antigen is unknown. This entry is derived from a study of identical twins. General observations from the study: Zero-insertion analyses could be partly confounded by invariant MAIT and iNKT cells.

Trimming removed 4 bases from V and 2 bases from J, with 8 bases in between. The CDR3 extends over 13 amino acids. TCRdb called the 5' RACE reads again in MiXCR, with one record for every CDR3 protein. The sample shows roughly 1,500,000 distinct CDR3 sequences, less than 35% of them seen only once. This clonotype originated in a newborn girl in good health. V is TRBV12-3 or TRBV12-4 and J is TRBJ1-2; D unresolved. Sequencing input: cord blood. Here the CDR3 DNA reads TGTGCCAGCAGTTCCGCGGACAACTATGGCTACACCTTC. Protein product: CASSSADNYGYTF.